This T cell receptor (beta chain) was identified during a study of identifying expanded T cells in peripheral blood. A word on this clone: What it binds is not known.

Whole-study findings and limits: Clone count variance between two-week samples rose with total template count. Differentially abundant clones: about 1.3 between replicates, roughly 16 at roughly 2 weeks, 19 to 20 at four.

The germline V gene encodes CDR1 GTSNPN and CDR2 SVGIG (reference sequence). This CDR3 region has 13 residues. J gave up 7 bases and V 2 bases, and 4 bases lay outside the gene matches. Assay used: immunoSEQ multiplex PCR; TCRdb lists only in-frame clones, some missing. Found here are more than 95,000 clones, approximately 84% of them singletons; the top ten hold approximately 3%. Healthy donors had no documented immune events, such as infections, while sampled. V usage is TRBV30 and J usage is TRBJ1-5; TRBD1 matches 8 bases. The sequence derives from a person aged 18 to 70 in good health. Sequenced input: blood. CDR3 sequence: CAWSLQGGQPQHF. CDR3 DNA sequence: TGTGCCTGGAGTCTACAGGGGGGACAGCCCCAGCATTTT.